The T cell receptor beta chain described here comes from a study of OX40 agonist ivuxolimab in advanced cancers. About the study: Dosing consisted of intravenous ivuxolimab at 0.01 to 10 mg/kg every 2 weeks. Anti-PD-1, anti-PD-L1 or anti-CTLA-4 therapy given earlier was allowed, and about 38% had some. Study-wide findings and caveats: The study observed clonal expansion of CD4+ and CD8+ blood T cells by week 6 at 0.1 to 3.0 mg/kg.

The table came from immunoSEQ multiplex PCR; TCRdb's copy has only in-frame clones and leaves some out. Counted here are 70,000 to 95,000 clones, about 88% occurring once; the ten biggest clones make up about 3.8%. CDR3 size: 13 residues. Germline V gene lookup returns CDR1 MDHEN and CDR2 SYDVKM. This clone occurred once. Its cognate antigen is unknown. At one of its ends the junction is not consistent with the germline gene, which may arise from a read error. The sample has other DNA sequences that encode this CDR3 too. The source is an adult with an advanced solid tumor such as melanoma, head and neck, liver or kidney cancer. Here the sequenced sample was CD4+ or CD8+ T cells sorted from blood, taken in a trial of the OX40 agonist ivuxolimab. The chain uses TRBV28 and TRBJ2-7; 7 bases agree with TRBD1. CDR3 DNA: TGTGCCAGCAGTTTACAGGGGGTATACGAGCAATACTTC. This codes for CASSLQGVYEQYF. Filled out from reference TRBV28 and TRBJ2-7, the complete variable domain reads DVKVTQSSRYLVKRTGEKVFLECVQDMDHENMFWYRQDPGLGLRLIYFSYDVKMKEKGDIPEGYSVSREKKERFSLILESASTNQTSMYLCASSLQGVYEQYFGPGTRLTVT.